This T cell receptor beta chain was found in a study of T cells in Graves' hyperthyroidism and ophthalmopathy. Germline lookup yields CDR1 LNHDA and CDR2 SQIVND (reference sequence). V dropped 3 bases and J dropped 6; count of bases not matched to a gene: 12. CDR3 length equals 17 residues. The authors deemed Graves' hyperthyroidism stable absent ophthalmopathy progression within 18 months. This clonotype was seen just once. The antigen is undetermined. The source material, RNA transcripts, was used to amplify TCR beta CDR3 regions. TCR CDR3 regions were first amplified by RT-PCR with HTBI primers. TCRdb re-called the multiplex PCR reads with MiXCR, one entry per CDR3 protein. This sample has around 690,000 distinct CDR3 sequences; roughly 17% occur once, and the top ten carry around 16%. Study-wide points: Peripheral blood also featured most of the thyroid clonotypes expanded above 0.001. Ophthalmopathy was told apart from stable hyperthyroidism by a 13 V-J model.

The sequenced material came from blood. This chain uses TRBV19 with TRBJ2-1, with 9 bases fitting TRBD1. This TCR was recovered from a man aged 50 to 59 with Graves' hyperthyroidism. Here the CDR3 reads CASSIAHGGTGRNEQFF. The CDR3 DNA is TGTGCCAGTAGTATTGCGCATGGAGGGACAGGGCGCAATGAGCAGTTCTTC.